This T cell receptor (beta chain) was sequenced during a study of blood T cell repertoires in COVID-19. This CDR3 contains 14 residues. The germline V and J ends were trimmed by 10 bases and 0 bases, with 16 bases remaining between them. Germline CDR1 is SNHLY and CDR2 is FYNNEI. TCRdb's table, derived via immunoSEQ multiplex PCR, lists solely in-frame clones and lacks some. This table has about 280,000 clones, around 90% appearing once. The chain uses TRBV2 and TRBJ2-7, with D hard to call. The sequence was obtained from a woman in her forties or fifties who had recovered from COVID-19. Sample: peripheral blood. The CDR3 coding sequence is TGTGCCACTCTCGCCCACCTACTCTCCTACGAGCAGTACTTC. Translated: CATLAHLLSYEQYF.